Below, 28 T cell receptor beta chains from the same sample are listed, as sequenced in a study of naive and memory T cell subsets. Both TRBC1 and TRBC2 were covered by a beta constant-region primer of two equimolar oligonucleotides. One entry per CDR3 protein results from TCRdb running MiXCR on the UMI-ligation and nested PCR reads. Of approximately 89,000 distinct CDR3 sequences in the sample, roughly 7.3% were seen once. Sample: central memory CD4+ T cells from blood. These receptors all come from a human donor in good health.

This clonotype showed up just a few times. The chain recombines TRBV3-1 with TRBJ2-7, with TRBD2 matching 9 bases. The CDR3 loop spans 14 amino acids. Trimming at V came to 3 bases and at J to 4 bases, leaving 4 bases not matched to a gene. Germline loops: CDR1 LGHDT, CDR2 YNNKEL (reference sequence). CDR3 coding DNA: TGTGCCAGCAGCCATGGCGGGGGGGCTTACGAGCAGTACTTC. Encoded protein: CASSHGGGAYEQYF.

This clonotype was counted between two and nine times. The chain recombines TRBV5-6 with TRBJ2-7; D unclear. Trimming took off 2 bases at V and 4 bases at J, with 10 bases between the two ends. CDR3 size: 13 residues. Germline CDR1 and CDR2: SGHDT and YYEEEE. The CDR3 here is CASSFSIAYEQYF. As DNA, the CDR3 is TGTGCCAGCAGCTTTTCCATCGCTTACGAGCAGTACTTC.

This clonotype was counted between two and nine times. The genes are TRBV4-3 and TRBJ2-7; TRBD1 might be the D (6 bases). With 4 bases removed from V and 2 bases from J, the gap between germline ends came to 15 bases. Germline assignment: CDR1 LGHNA and CDR2 YSLEER. The CDR3 is made up of 15 amino acids. This chain's CDR3 is CASSPHHRDPYEQYF. Here the CDR3 DNA reads TGCGCCAGCAGCCCTCACCACAGGGACCCCTACGAGCAGTACTTC.

This clonotype was seen only a few times. In DNA, the CDR3 is TGCGCCAGCAGCGCGGGGGGCGGGTACAATGAGCAGTTCTTC. Translation gives CASSAGGGYNEQFF. The chain combines TRBV5-1 with TRBJ2-1; 8 nucleotides align to TRBD2. Germline loops: CDR1 SGHRS, CDR2 YFSETQ. The CDR3 is made up of 14 amino acids. With V trimmed by 4 bases and J by 4 bases, 4 bases remained unmatched.

The chain carries TRBV5-1 and TRBJ2-3; 9 nucleotides line up with TRBD1. The CDR3 is 15 residues long. V lost 3 bases to trimming and J lost 4 bases; unmatched junction nucleotides: 6. Germline values: CDR1 SGHRS, CDR2 YFSETQ. CDR3: CASSYRDRESDTQYF. CDR3 DNA: TGCGCCAGCAGCTACCGGGACAGGGAGTCAGATACGCAGTATTTT.

In its sample, this clonotype was seen many times. The chain carries TRBV10-3 and TRBJ2-5, with TRBD1 identical over 9 bases. This CDR3 spans 13 amino acids. Germline loops: CDR1 ENHRY, CDR2 SYGVKD. Germline trimming cut 8 bases from V and 5 bases from J; bases unmatched to any gene: 6. The CDR3 region is CAIAGQGTETQYF. The DNA for the CDR3 is TGTGCCATCGCGGGACAGGGCACCGAGACCCAGTACTTC.

This clonotype showed up just a few times. V is TRBV7-2 and J is TRBJ1-1; D not certain. CDR1 is SGHTA, CDR2 FQGNSA, per germline. The CDR3 extends over 15 amino acids. With 4 bases removed from V and 2 bases from J, the gap between germline ends came to 14 bases. The CDR3 DNA reads as TGTGCCAGCAGCTCCCCGGGAACAGTTAACACTGAAGCTTTCTTT. The encoded protein is CASSSPGTVNTEAFF.

This clonotype has only a few counts. The V and J genes are TRBV7-9 and TRBJ2-3; the D gene is possibly TRBD1 (5 bases). There are 15 residues in the CDR3. V lost 2 bases, J lost 4 bases, and 13 bases lay in between. The V gene's germline CDR1 is SEHNR and CDR2 FQNEAQ (reference sequence). The CDR3 loop is CASSLPTAGPDTQYF. The CDR3 DNA reads TGTGCCAGCAGCTTACCGACAGCTGGGCCAGATACGCAGTATTTT.

In this sample, this clonotype turned up many times. The chain joins TRBV5-6 to TRBJ1-1, with D possibly TRBD1 on 5 matching bases. The CDR3 runs to 15 residues. The V gene's germline CDR1 is SGHDT and CDR2 YYEEEE. Trimming left V 1 base short and J 3 bases short, with 13 bases between. CDR3 DNA: TGTGCCAGCAGCTTGTATGGGGGGTCGGACACTGAAGCTTTCTTT. It yields the protein CASSLYGGSDTEAFF.

This sequence joins TRBV14 and TRBJ2-7, with D perhaps matching TRBD1 (6 bases). Germline V gene data show CDR1 as SGHDN and CDR2 as FVKESK. The CDR3 spans 14 residues. V dropped 1 base and J dropped 7 bases, with 14 bases sitting between them. The CDR3 here is CASSQAALRGEQYF. CDR3 coding DNA: TGTGCCAGCAGCCAAGCGGCACTCAGGGGAGAGCAGTACTTC.

This clonotype was seen at least ten times. The V gene is TRBV20-1, the J gene TRBJ2-3, with D hard to call. The CDR3 is 15 amino acids. Germline V CDR1 and CDR2: DFQATT, SNEGSKA (reference sequence). Trimming took off 5 bases at V and 5 bases at J, with 20 bases between the two ends. The CDR3 sequence: CSAPSVRRVGDTQYF. The CDR3 DNA follows: TGCAGTGCTCCATCCGTCAGGCGCGTTGGAGATACGCAGTATTTT.

This clonotype was found many times. The chain links TRBV7-9 to TRBJ1-1; D might be TRBD1 (5 bases). CDR1 and CDR2 (germline): SEHNR, FQNEAQ (reference sequence). Trimming left V 3 bases short and J 1 base short, with 15 bases between. The CDR3 sequence is 16 residues long. The CDR3, as DNA: TGTGCCAGCAGCTTTGGCGGGTACAGGTCGAACACTGAAGCTTTCTTT. Translating it yields CASSFGGYRSNTEAFF.

This clonotype turned up a few times. The chain has TRBV7-2 and TRBJ2-1; D gene uncertain. The CDR3 is 13 residues long. V shed 2 bases and J shed 0 bases, with 2 bases lying between them. Germline assignment: CDR1 SGHTA and CDR2 FQGNSA. CDR3 sequence: CASSLNSYNEQFF. CDR3 coding DNA: TGTGCCAGCAGCTTAAACTCCTACAATGAGCAGTTCTTC. The entire variable domain, with the rest obtained from reference TRBV7-2 and TRBJ2-1, is as follows: GAGVSQSPSNKVTEKGKDVELRCDPISGHTALYWYRQSLGQGLEFLIYFQGNSAPDKSGLPSDRFSAERTGGSVSTLTIQRTQQEDSAVYLCASSLNSYNEQFFGPGTRLTVL.

This clonotype was recorded many times. The chain employs TRBV24-1 and TRBJ2-5, with TRBD2 matching 14 bases. The CDR3 spans 17 residues. CDR1 is KGHDR and CDR2 is SFDVKD in the germline V gene. Losses at the gene ends were 4 bases for V and 2 bases for J; bases not matched to a gene: 5. In DNA form, the CDR3 reads TGTGCCACCAGTGAATCCGGACTAGCGGGAGGTCAAGAGACCCAGTACTTC. Its protein is CATSESGLAGGQETQYF.

This clonotype has a count of ten or more. The chain is built from TRBV7-2 and TRBJ1-2; D call uncertain. This CDR3 spans 12 amino acids. Trimming cost V 1 base and J 6 bases, with 6 bases left between them. Germline CDR1 and CDR2: SGHTA and FQGNSA. The CDR3 DNA is TGTGCCAGCAGCTTAGAAAAAAATGGCTACACCTTC. Translated, it gives CASSLEKNGYTF. The variable domain in full, completed from reference TRBV7-2 and TRBJ1-2, reads GAGVSQSPSNKVTEKGKDVELRCDPISGHTALYWYRQSLGQGLEFLIYFQGNSAPDKSGLPSDRFSAERTGGSVSTLTIQRTQQEDSAVYLCASSLEKNGYTFGSGTRLTVV.

This clonotype was seen ten or more times. V is TRBV28 and J is TRBJ1-1; TRBD1 is a possible D gene (6 bases). Germline V gives CDR1 MDHEN, CDR2 SYDVKM. The CDR3 contains 14 residues. Trimming shortened V by 5 bases and J by 3 bases, and 13 bases separated the two germline ends. Here the CDR3 reads CASSGRGVYTEAFF. CDR3 DNA: TGTGCCAGCAGTGGCAGGGGAGTATACACTGAAGCTTTCTTT. Filled out from reference TRBV28 and TRBJ1-1, the complete variable domain reads DVKVTQSSRYLVKRTGEKVFLECVQDMDHENMFWYRQDPGLGLRLIYFSYDVKMKEKGDIPEGYSVSREKKERFSLILESASTNQTSMYLCASSGRGVYTEAFFGQGTRLTVV.

This clonotype was observed many times. The J gene is TRBJ2-2, the V gene TRBV6-6, with D unresolved. Germline assignment: CDR1 MNHNY and CDR2 SVGAGI (reference sequence). This CDR3 has 14 amino acids. The V gene lost 7 bases and the J gene lost 2 bases, with 11 bases spanning the gap. The CDR3 sequence: CASIKNSNTGELFF. The CDR3 coding sequence is TGTGCCAGCATCAAGAATAGCAACACCGGGGAGCTGTTTTTT.

This clonotype was recorded many times. This rearrangement joins TRBV12-3 or TRBV12-4 to TRBJ2-3; D tentatively fits TRBD1 or TRBD2 (7 bases each). V lost 3 bases and J lost 4, with 11 bases in between. The CDR3 covers 14 residues. CDR3 nucleotides: TGTGCCAGCAGTTTGGGAGGGGGCGCAGATACGCAGTATTTT. This gives the protein CASSLGGGADTQYF.

On this clonotype itself: Without the conserved terminal phenylalanine or tryptophan, this CDR3 likely stems from a read error. This rearrangement joins TRBV3-1 to TRBJ1-4; TRBD1 is a possible D gene (5 bases). The CDR3 length is 15 residues. Per the germline V gene, CDR1 is LGHDT and CDR2 is YNNKEL (reference sequence). Trimming removed 0 bases from V and 4 bases from J, with 9 bases in between. The CDR3 here is CASSQDQGRNEKLFI. CDR3 DNA: TGTGCCAGCAGCCAAGATCAGGGACGTAATGAAAAACTGTTTATT.

In this sample, this clonotype turned up many times. The chain has TRBV30 and TRBJ2-7; D is unresolved. Trimming left V 3 bases short and J 7 bases short, with 13 bases between. This CDR3 has 12 residues. From germline, CDR1 is GTSNPN and CDR2 SVGIG (reference sequence). The CDR3 DNA sequence: TGTGCCTGGAGCGGTCCGGCGAGTGAGCAGTACTTC. Its translation is CAWSGPASEQYF.

The rearrangement uses TRBV7-2 and TRBJ2-2; D is unresolved. The CDR3 is 14 residues long. Germline V CDR1 and CDR2: SGHTA, FQGNSA. The V gene lost 5 bases and the J gene lost 4 bases, with 11 bases spanning the gap. CDR3 DNA: TGTGCCAGCAGCAATCTGTGGGGCACCGGGGAGCTGTTTTTT. It translates to CASSNLWGTGELFF.

This clonotype was seen repeatedly, ten times or more. This chain links TRBV5-1 with TRBJ1-2; 7 nucleotides agree with TRBD1. The J segment lost 4 bases and the V segment lost 0 bases, leaving 3 bases of the junction unmatched. CDR3 size: 14 residues. Germline-derived CDR1 and CDR2 are SGHRS and YFSETQ. The CDR3 nucleotides read TGCGCCAGCAGCTTGGGGACAGGATCCTATGGCTACACCTTC. It translates to CASSLGTGSYGYTF.

This clonotype was found many times. The chain carries TRBV24-1 and TRBJ1-1, with D unresolved. V shed 2 bases and J shed 7 bases, with 10 bases lying between them. CDR3 length equals 13 residues. From germline, CDR1 is KGHDR and CDR2 SFDVKD. DNA for the CDR3: TGTGCCACCAGTGATTATCTGAGCGATGAAGCTTTCTTT. Translated, it gives CATSDYLSDEAFF.

This clonotype appeared a few times. The genes are TRBV7-2 and TRBJ2-5, with D tentatively TRBD2 (7 bases). Germline CDR1 reads SGHTA; CDR2 reads FQGNSA. V lost 1 base and J 5 bases, leaving 14 bases between the germline ends. The CDR3 spans 15 residues. For the CDR3, the DNA is TGTGCCAGCAGCTTAGGGGGAGGGGGAGGGGAGACCCAGTACTTC. Protein: CASSLGGGGGETQYF.

Ten or more counts support this clonotype. The chain has TRBV30 and TRBJ1-5; D unresolved. Germline assignment: CDR1 GTSNPN and CDR2 SVGIG (reference sequence). This CDR3 is built from 15 residues. V lost 3 bases to trimming and J lost 3 bases, with 15 bases between them. CDR3 loop: CAWSPQSRINQPQHF. CDR3 DNA: TGTGCCTGGAGCCCTCAGTCCCGAATCAATCAGCCCCAGCATTTT.

This clonotype was detected ten times or more. The V call is TRBV7-2, the J call TRBJ2-3; D is perhaps TRBD2 (5 bases). Trimming left V 7 bases short and J 3 bases short, with 11 bases between. Germline-derived CDR1 and CDR2 are SGHTA and FQGNSA. This CDR3 is built from 13 residues. The DNA of the CDR3 is TGTGCCAGCATGGAGAGGGTAACAGATACGCAGTATTTT. Protein sequence: CASMERVTDTQYF. The full variable domain, with the rest looked up from reference TRBV7-2 and TRBJ2-3, is GAGVSQSPSNKVTEKGKDVELRCDPISGHTALYWYRQSLGQGLEFLIYFQGNSAPDKSGLPSDRFSAERTGGSVSTLTIQRTQQEDSAVYLCASMERVTDTQYFGPGTRLTVL.

The chain couples TRBV4-3 to TRBJ2-2; TRBD2 aligns across 9 bases. The germline V gene has CDR1 LGHNA and CDR2 YSLEER. The CDR3 loop spans 19 amino acids. V gave up 1 base and J gave up 3 bases; unmatched junction bases: 12. CDR3 coding DNA: TGCGCCAGCAGCCAAGGGGGGACCTTAGCGGGAGTTTACACCGGGGAGCTGTTTTTT. This sequence encodes CASSQGGTLAGVYTGELFF.

In this sample, this clonotype turned up many times. The rearrangement links TRBV29-1 to TRBJ2-3, with D possibly TRBD2 on 7 matching bases. Germline V gene data show CDR1 as SQVTM and CDR2 as ANQGSEA. Trimming cost V 1 base and J 8 bases, with 10 bases left between them. This CDR3 region has 12 residues. DNA for the CDR3: TGCAGCGTTGAAGTGGGGGGGCTTACGCAGTATTTT. Amino acid sequence: CSVEVGGLTQYF.